The 27 T cell receptor beta chains reported below all come from one sample, sequenced in a study of blood T cells in healthy people across ages. Next came a second PCR, run for about 6 to 12 cycles, which used a sample-barcoded 5' primer along with a J-beta primer mix. TCRdb recomputed calls from the 5' RACE reads with MiXCR, one row per CDR3 protein. The sample consists of about 670,000 distinct CDR3 sequences, over 40% of them appearing once. Sequencing was performed on blood. Every receptor here comes from a woman aged 80 or older in good health.

CDR3 DNA sequence: TGTGCCAGCAGCCGGAGGAGGGGGGCAACAGATACGCAGTATTTT. This gives the protein CASSRRRGATDTQYF. The chain couples TRBV12-3 or TRBV12-4 to TRBJ2-3, with D possibly called TRBD1 or TRBD2 (6 bases each). V lost 6 bases and J 3 bases, leaving 16 bases between the germline ends. This CDR3 has 15 amino acids.

The sample holds a few counts of this clonotype. J is TRBJ1-5 and V is TRBV7-2; possible D gene TRBD1, 5 bases. Germline CDR1 SGHTA, CDR2 FQGNSA. Trimming left V 6 bases short and J 0 bases short, with 12 bases between. The CDR3 consists of 15 residues. In nucleotides, the CDR3 is TGTGCCAGCAGTCGGTGGGGGAGTAGCAATCAGCCCCAGCATTTT. Amino acid sequence: CASSRWGSSNQPQHF.

This clonotype was counted only a few times. The genes are TRBV4-3 and TRBJ2-7, with 7 bases fitting TRBD1. V lost 0 bases and J lost 6; bases outside the gene matches: 2. The CDR3 consists of 13 residues. CDR1 is LGHNA and CDR2 is YSLEER in the germline V gene. The CDR3 sequence: CASSQESGGEQYF. The CDR3 DNA reads TGCGCCAGCAGCCAAGAATCAGGGGGCGAGCAGTACTTC.

The chain carries TRBV3-1 and TRBJ2-2; D possibly corresponds to TRBD2 (7 bases). There are 17 residues in the CDR3. Germline lookup yields CDR1 LGHDT and CDR2 YNNKEL (reference sequence). Trimming cost V 0 bases and J 7 bases, with 18 bases left between them. CDR3 sequence: CASSQDRRTRGGGELFF. CDR3 DNA: TGTGCCAGCAGCCAAGATCGAAGGACTAGGGGGGGCGGGGAGCTGTTTTTT.

V and J are TRBV7-8 and TRBJ2-4; TRBD2 matches 7 bases. This CDR3 is 15 amino acids long. Per germline, CDR1 SGHVS and CDR2 FQNEAQ. V lost 1 base, J lost 13 bases, and 13 bases stayed unmatched. The CDR3 here is CASSLDRLASREQYF. The CDR3 DNA follows: TGTGCCAGCAGCTTAGACAGACTAGCTTCGAGGGAGCAGTACTTC.

This clonotype was picked up a small number of times. The V gene is TRBV6-2 or TRBV6-3, the J gene TRBJ1-2; D ambiguous. The germline V and J ends were trimmed by 7 bases and 7 bases, with 13 bases remaining between them. This CDR3 has 12 amino acids. Germline-derived CDR1 and CDR2 are MNHEY and SVGEGT. The CDR3 sequence: CASNEAVGGYTF. The CDR3 region has the DNA TGTGCCAGCAATGAGGCTGTAGGTGGCTACACCTTC.

On this clonotype: This may arise from a read error, as a much more abundant clone is one base away. CDR3 residues: CGVSRPGQMETQYF. CDR3 DNA: TGCGGCGTGAGTCGCCCGGGACAGATGGAGACCCAGTACTTC. The chain is built from TRBV29-1 and TRBJ2-5; the match to TRBD1 covers 7 bases. This CDR3 contains 14 residues. Germline values: CDR1 SQVTM, CDR2 ANQGSEA.

The V call is TRBV29-1, the J call TRBJ2-7; 8 bases fit TRBD1. Germline V gives CDR1 SQVTM, CDR2 ANQGSEA. J was trimmed by 1 base and V by 8 bases; bases with no gene match: 4. The CDR3 covers 12 residues. As DNA, the CDR3 is TGCAGCACCGGACAGGGATCCTACGAGCAGTACTTC. Its translation is CSTGQGSYEQYF.

The chain uses TRBV4-1 and TRBJ1-5; D is perhaps TRBD1 (5 bases). The germline V gene encodes CDR1 MGHRA and CDR2 YSYEKL. This CDR3 spans 15 amino acids. Trimming took 0 bases from V and 6 from J, leaving 12 bases between them. The CDR3 coding sequence is TGCGCCAGCAGCCAAGAGCGGGGGAGCGCTCAGCCCCAGCATTTT. Translated, it gives CASSQERGSAQPQHF.

A note on this clonotype: At one end, the junction sequence differs from germline, possibly due to a read error. DNA for the CDR3: TGCGCCAGCAGCTTGATCGGGACCTTCGCTAATGAAAATCTGTTTTTT. The encoded protein is CASSLIGTFANENLFF. The rearrangement uses TRBV5-1 and TRBJ1-4; D is perhaps TRBD1 (5 bases). Germline V gene lookup returns CDR1 SGHRS and CDR2 YFSETQ. The CDR3 is 16 amino acids.

This clonotype was seen ten or more times. The J gene is TRBJ2-5, the V gene TRBV29-1; TRBD1 aligns across 7 bases. The germline V gene has CDR1 SQVTM and CDR2 ANQGSEA. The CDR3 extends over 12 amino acids. Losses at the gene ends were 5 bases for V and 6 bases for J; bases not matched to a gene: 6. CDR3 nucleotides: TGCAGCGTTTCACAGGGGTTGAAGACCCAGTACTTC. Translating it yields CSVSQGLKTQYF.

For this clonotype: A much more abundant neighbour one base away suggests this may be a read error. The chain uses TRBV10-3 and TRBJ2-3, with D perhaps TRBD2 (7 bases). CDR1 is ENHRY and CDR2 is SYGVKD in the germline V gene. Trimming pared 11 bases from V and 0 bases from J, leaving 12 bases between. CDR3 length: 13 amino acids. CDR3 amino acids: CAGGGISTDTQYF. CDR3 coding DNA: TGTGCCGGCGGGGGCATTAGCACAGATACGCAGTATTTT.

This clonotype has just a few counts. With a much larger clone just one base away, this may be a read error. The chain uses TRBV9 and TRBJ2-5, with 8 bases lining up with TRBD1. The CDR3 length is 17 residues. V was pared by 0 bases and J by 11 bases, with 18 bases of the junction left unmatched. Looked up from germline, CDR1 is SGDLS and CDR2 is YYNGEE. CDR3 coding DNA: TGTGCCAGCAGCGTAGCAGGGGGCCCACGCTACAACAATGAGCAGTACTTC. Protein sequence: CASSVAGGPRYNNEQYF.

This sequence joins TRBV4-1 and TRBJ1-1, with TRBD1 identical over 7 bases. Germline V gives CDR1 MGHRA, CDR2 YSYEKL. Unmatched junction bases numbered 6, after V lost 3 bases and J lost 5 bases. The CDR3 loop spans 14 amino acids. The CDR3 nucleotides are TGCGCCAGCAGCCATCGACAGGGAGGGACTGAAGCTTTCTTT. This codes for CASSHRQGGTEAFF.

This clonotype was observed many times. The V gene is TRBV12-3 or TRBV12-4, the J gene TRBJ2-3; D remains unclear. CDR3 length: 14 residues. The V end lost 3 bases, the J end lost 6 bases, and 13 bases lay between the germline ends. As DNA, the CDR3 is TGTGCCAGCAGTTTTAAGTACGGTGGGGATACGCAGTATTTT. Its translation is CASSFKYGGDTQYF.

This clonotype was observed a handful of times. The chain is built from TRBV20-1 and TRBJ1-1, with unresolved D. The CDR3 length is 13 residues. Germline loops: CDR1 DFQATT, CDR2 SNEGSKA (reference sequence). CDR3 amino acids: CSPERAGWTEAFF. For the CDR3, the DNA is TGCAGCCCTGAAAGGGCGGGTTGGACTGAAGCTTTCTTT.

The V gene is TRBV6-4, the J gene TRBJ2-1; TRBD2 matches 13 bases. This CDR3 spans 15 amino acids. Germline V lookup: CDR1 MRHNA, CDR2 SNTAGT. V lost 4 bases, J lost 4 bases, and 1 base stayed unmatched. This CDR3 is CASSAGLAGYNEQFF. Here the CDR3 DNA reads TGTGCCAGCAGTGCGGGACTAGCGGGGTACAATGAGCAGTTCTTC.

This sequence joins TRBV6-5 and TRBJ2-1, with D possibly being TRBD2 (6 bases). Per the germline V gene, CDR1 is MNHEY and CDR2 is SVGAGI. This CDR3 region has 16 residues. Trimming took off 4 bases at V and 5 bases at J, with 18 bases between the two ends. The CDR3, as DNA: TGTGCCAGCAGTTTCCCCGCGGGGAGGACCAACAATGAGCAGTTCTTC. Its translation is CASSFPAGRTNNEQFF.

Regarding this clonotype: Since a much larger clone is just one base distant, this may be a read error. This chain joins TRBV7-2 and TRBJ2-5; D remains unclear. Between the trimmed V and J ends, which lost 2 bases and 7 bases, there was a span of 14 bases. The CDR3 loop spans 14 amino acids. Germline V CDR1 and CDR2: SGHTA, FQGNSA. The CDR3 bases are TGTGCCAGCAGCTTAAACCCTAGGATGGGGACCCAGTACTTC. Translating gives CASSLNPRMGTQYF.

This clonotype was recorded at least ten times. V usage is TRBV7-2 and J usage is TRBJ1-2, with D uncertain. The CDR3 is 13 residues long. Germline lookup yields CDR1 SGHTA and CDR2 FQGNSA. V lost 5 bases and J 4 bases, leaving 11 bases between the germline ends. The CDR3, as DNA: TGTGCCAGCAGCCAGAGCCGGCCCTATGGCTACACCTTC. This translates into CASSQSRPYGYTF.

This clonotype was counted a few times. V usage is TRBV13 and J usage is TRBJ1-1; 8 nucleotides align to TRBD1. Germline loops: CDR1 PRHDT, CDR2 FYEKMQ (reference sequence). CDR3 size: 15 residues. The V and J ends lost 5 bases and 1 base, in that order; junction bases with no gene match: 6. CDR3 sequence (DNA): TGTGCCAGCAGCACCCCCGGGACAGGGAACACTGAAGCTTTCTTT. Translated, it gives CASSTPGTGNTEAFF.

The chain carries TRBV12-3 or TRBV12-4 and TRBJ2-1; D possibly corresponds to TRBD1 (7 bases). This CDR3 comprises 15 residues. Trimming pared 7 bases from V and 2 bases from J, leaving 15 bases between. In nucleotides, the CDR3 is TGTGCCAGCACTCGCGGGGACAGAGCCTACAATGAGCAGTTCTTC. This encodes CASTRGDRAYNEQFF.

This clonotype has more than one count but fewer than ten. This chain joins TRBV20-1 and TRBJ2-7; D gene ambiguous. V dropped 2 bases and J dropped 3 bases, with 23 bases sitting between them. This CDR3 region has 17 residues. CDR1 is DFQATT, CDR2 SNEGSKA, per germline (reference sequence). The CDR3 spells CSARRVDSVLRYYEQYF. The CDR3 DNA sequence: TGCAGTGCTAGAAGGGTCGACTCCGTCTTGAGGTACTACGAGCAGTACTTC.

The V gene is TRBV4-1, the J gene TRBJ1-2; D remains unclear. This CDR3 has 15 residues. V was trimmed by 1 base and J by 5 bases, leaving 14 bases between them. CDR1 and CDR2 from the germline V gene are MGHRA and YSYEKL. The CDR3 nucleotides are TGCGCCAGCAGCCAAGTTCTCAGGACCCTATATGGCTACACCTTC. This sequence encodes CASSQVLRTLYGYTF.

The chain uses TRBV2 and TRBJ2-1, with D possibly TRBD2 on 6 matching bases. CDR3 length equals 12 residues. CDR1 is SNHLY, CDR2 FYNNEI, per germline. V lost 3 bases and J 8 bases, leaving 8 bases between the germline ends. The CDR3 DNA is TGTGCCAGCAGTGATCTAGCGTATGAGCAGTTCTTC. It specifies CASSDLAYEQFF.

DNA of the CDR3: TGCAGCGGGAAAAGCACAGATACGCAGTATTTT. It is translated as CSGKSTDTQYF. The rearrangement links TRBV29-1 to TRBJ2-3; D is ambiguous. V shed 7 bases and J shed 0 bases, with 5 bases lying between them. This CDR3 spans 11 amino acids. Germline V CDR1 and CDR2: SQVTM, ANQGSEA.

This clonotype has ten or more counts. One junction end disagrees with the germline gene, perhaps due to a read error. The J gene is TRBJ2-3, the V gene TRBV20-1; D gene uncertain. The CDR3 runs 10 residues. Germline CDR1 DFQATT, CDR2 SNEGSKA (reference sequence). The CDR3 is CSASRDTQYF. In DNA form, the CDR3 reads TGCAGTGCTAGCAGAGATACGCAGTATTTT.